What follows is one T cell receptor beta chain and its context. The sample holds a few counts of this clonotype. Its binding antigen is unknown. No clone much larger than this one lies a single base away; base qualities are absent. The library was built by means of PCR. Sequencing took place on an Illumina HiSeq 2500. To normalize quantification of the TCRbeta repertoire, the TCR libraries were built with molecular barcoding that relied on unique molecular identifiers. Clones were called with MiXCR by TCRdb after fastp trimmed the public reads at Q25, and only in-frame beta chains were retained. Each CDR3 protein gets just one entry, which takes the most common genes and DNA from the rows behind it. The sample data list hundreds of thousands of distinct CDR3 sequences, and about 16% of these were observed just once. Of the sample, roughly 4.8% falls within the top ten clones. Read against the paper, the sample's treatment or condition label means: allogeneic hematopoietic cell transplantation with graft depleted of TCRalphabeta T cells and CD19 B cells. Transplant recipients were children who received TCRalphabeta/CD19-depleted allogeneic hematopoietic cell grafts.

The record originates from a study of T-cell reconstitution after alpha-beta-depleted transplantation in children listed by TCRdb under 2016. For the study in its entirety: Using TCR repertoire profiling, the study followed T-cell immune reconstitution in a quantitative way in children after TCRalphabeta/CD19-depleted allogeneic hematopoietic cell transplantation. Overall study outcomes, separate from this receptor: Over the following months the frequencies of hyperexpanded clones went down, and after one year T-cell counts and TCRbeta diversity were mostly credited to newly produced T cells. The high TCRbeta diversity at day 60 in some patients was ascribed to recipient T cells and intrathymic progenitors that had survived conditioning. About two months after transplant, the apparently early recovery of alphabetaT-cell counts reportedly depended on just several hundred clones that had expanded rapidly and came from non-depleted graft cells.

The CDR3, cysteine through phenylalanine, is 14 amino acids long. Only the CDR3 part of the read is kept: 42 bases, read in frame from the first base. The germline V gene encodes CDR1 DFQATT and CDR2 SNEGSKA (reference sequence). Relative to germline, V is 1 base shorter and J is 5 bases shorter, with 12 bases between their ends. This TCR derives from a male patient under 18 who had a stem cell transplant for acute lymphoblastic leukemia, so the T cells may come from the graft donor. The specimen comprised PBMCs, mostly from graft donor cells, sampled 360 days after TCRalphabeta/CD19-depleted stem cell transplant. The chain couples TRBV20-1 to TRBJ2-1; matching of 6 bases hints at TRBD1 as the D gene. The DNA is TGCAGTGCTAGAGGGACAGCGGAGAACAATGAGCAGTTCTTC. This is translated as CSARGTAENNEQFF.